One sample yielded the 19 T cell receptor beta chains listed below, sequenced in a study of metastatic and nonmetastatic thyroid tumors. Thyroid surgery was preceded by no treatment in any patient. TCRdb re-called the PCR reads via MiXCR. The sample comprises over 25,000 clones, roughly 15% of which are singletons, and less than 20% rests with the top ten. The sample comprised blood. These receptors were collected from a male donor with papillary thyroid cancer or a benign thyroid nodule (not recorded which). Some clones in this sample may be carry-over from other donors' samples.

This clone was found a few times. Germline is not matched at one junction end, which may reflect a read error. The chain employs TRBV3-1 and TRBJ2-4; perhaps D is TRBD1 or TRBD2 (6 bases each). This CDR3 spans 15 amino acids. Germline V CDR1 and CDR2: LGHDT, YNNKEL (reference sequence). The CDR3 DNA follows: TGTACCAGCAGCCAAGTTTCCGGGGGCGCGAACATTCAGTACTTC. It codes for CTSSQVSGGANIQYF.

This clone showed up many times. The CDR3 sequence is CASSGRTGWGDEQFF. In DNA form, the CDR3 reads TGTGCCAGCAGCGGAAGGACAGGTTGGGGAGATGAGCAGTTCTTC. The gene calls are TRBV9 and TRBJ2-1; 7 bases fit TRBD1. Germline V CDR1 and CDR2: SGDLS, YYNGEE. The ends lost 3 bases at V and 8 bases at J; junction bases unmatched: 11. The CDR3 loop spans 15 amino acids.

This clone was seen a handful of times. The chain is built from TRBV27 and TRBJ2-4; D is perhaps TRBD1 (5 bases). Trimming took 9 bases from V and 6 from J, leaving 12 bases between them. The V gene's germline CDR1 is MNHEY and CDR2 SMNVEV (reference sequence). There are 12 residues in the CDR3. The CDR3 DNA sequence: TGTGCCAGACATTATGACAGAAACATTCAGTACTTC. It yields the protein CARHYDRNIQYF.

There are many counts of this clone. The chain employs TRBV6-1 and TRBJ2-7, with D perhaps matching TRBD2 (6 bases). Between the trimmed V and J ends, which lost 5 bases and 6 bases, there was a span of 14 bases. This CDR3 contains 13 residues. Germline-derived CDR1 and CDR2 are MNHNS and SASEGT. CDR3 in amino acids: CASSPREKGEQYF. The CDR3 DNA reads TGTGCCAGCAGTCCACGGGAGAAGGGCGAGCAGTACTTC.

This clone is medium-sized in the sample. The J gene is TRBJ1-1, the V gene TRBV25-1; D is ambiguous. The germline V gene encodes CDR1 MGHDK and CDR2 SYGVNS. The CDR3 contains 14 residues. V dropped 1 base and J dropped 2 bases, with 8 bases sitting between them. The CDR3 region is CASSEFRANTEAFF. DNA for the CDR3: TGTGCCAGCAGTGAATTTAGGGCTAACACTGAAGCTTTCTTT.

There are many counts of this clone. The chain joins TRBV19 to TRBJ1-6, with a tentative D call TRBD1 (5 bases). CDR3 size: 13 residues. Trimming shortened V by 7 bases and J by 3 bases, and 7 bases separated the two germline ends. CDR1 and CDR2 (germline): LNHDA, SQIVND (reference sequence). CDR3 residues: CASMGGYNSPLHF. The CDR3 bases are TGTGCCAGTATGGGGGGCTATAATTCACCCCTCCACTTT. The complete variable domain, with remaining parts taken from reference TRBV19 and TRBJ1-6, reads DGGITQSPKYLFRKEGQNVTLSCEQNLNHDAMYWYRQDPGQGLRLIYYSQIVNDFQKGDIAEGYSVSREKKESFPLTVTSAQKNPTAFYLCASMGGYNSPLHFGNGTRLTVT.

This clone was seen many times. The chain employs TRBV7-2 and TRBJ2-5; TRBD2 matches 8 bases. V gave up 1 base and J gave up 3 bases; unmatched junction bases: 7. The V gene's germline CDR1 is SGHTA and CDR2 FQGNSA. The CDR3 length is 16 residues. CDR3 bases: TGTGCCAGCAGCTTAGATGCGGCGGGGGGAGAAGAGACCCAGTACTTC. This codes for CASSLDAAGGEETQYF.

In its sample, this clone was seen many times. The chain joins TRBV2 to TRBJ2-5; D may be TRBD1 or TRBD2 (5 bases each). The CDR3 length is 14 residues. Trimming cost V 6 bases and J 1 base, with 12 bases left between them. Germline V gene sequence: CDR1 SNHLY, CDR2 FYNNEI. CDR3 nucleotides: TGTGCCAGCAGGCCCGGGACGACCCAAGAGACCCAGTACTTC. This sequence encodes CASRPGTTQETQYF.

Comments on this clone: The junction differs from germline at one of its ends, possibly a read error. The chain recombines TRBV30 with TRBJ2-7; D assignment may be TRBD1 or TRBD2 (5 bases each). Germline V CDR1 and CDR2: GTSNPN, SVGIG (reference sequence). The CDR3 runs 15 residues. The CDR3: CAWVAGTYPTSEPYF. DNA of the CDR3: TGTGCCTGGGTCGCCGGGACCTACCCTACATCCGAGCCGTACTTC.

This clone appeared a few times. One junction end does not reproduce the germline sequence, and a read error may be involved. The V call is TRBV6-1, the J call TRBJ1-2; tentative D call: TRBD1 (5 bases). In germline, CDR1 is MNHNS, CDR2 SASEGT. This CDR3 is 15 amino acids long. The CDR3: CASRGTGTSNYCYTF. CDR3 sequence (DNA): TGTGCCAGCAGGGGTACAGGAACCAGCAACTATTGCTACACCTTC.

Many counts were recorded for this clone. The V call is TRBV9, the J call TRBJ1-3; unclear D gene. Trimming pared 0 bases from V and 3 bases from J, leaving 10 bases between. Looked up from germline, CDR1 is SGDLS and CDR2 is YYNGEE. The CDR3 consists of 15 residues. CDR3 loop: CASSVERFNGNTIYF. CDR3 bases: TGTGCCAGCAGCGTAGAACGGTTTAATGGAAACACCATATATTTT.

With respect to this clone: It may be a read error: a sequence one base away is much more abundant. The rearrangement uses TRBV11-2 and TRBJ2-1; D perhaps matches TRBD2 (6 bases). From germline, CDR1 is SGHAT and CDR2 FQNNGV. The CDR3 covers 15 residues. The CDR3 region is CASSLSGTRYNEQFF. The DNA for the CDR3 is TGTGCCAGCAGCTTAAGTGGGACTCGCTACAACGAGCAGTTCTTC.

Ten or more counts support this clone. One end of the junction varies from germline; a read error may be responsible. The sample holds other DNA sequences that translate to the same CDR3. The gene calls are TRBV6-1 and TRBJ1-1; D uncertain. Germline V gives CDR1 MNHNS, CDR2 SASEGT. The length of the CDR3 is 13 residues. The CDR3: CASNRGIGTEAFF. In DNA form, the CDR3 reads TGCGCCAGCAACCGAGGGATCGGGACTGAAGCTTTCTTT.

This clone was counted many times. Here the CDR3 DNA reads TGTGCCACCGGGACAGACTATGGCTACACCTTC. It encodes CATGTDYGYTF. The chain joins TRBV24-1 to TRBJ1-2; 7 bases agree with TRBD1. This CDR3 is built from 11 residues. The V and J ends lost 9 bases and 3 bases, in that order; junction bases with no gene match: 0. CDR1 and CDR2 (germline): KGHDR, SFDVKD.

The table lists this clone with many counts. CDR3 sequence: CASWRGLSAGELFF. The DNA of the CDR3 is TGTGCCAGCTGGCGAGGGCTTAGCGCCGGGGAGCTGTTTTTT. The rearrangement uses TRBV7-9 and TRBJ2-2, with a weak D call TRBD2 (5 bases). Germline CDR1 reads SEHNR; CDR2 reads FQNEAQ (reference sequence). With 8 bases removed from V and 6 bases from J, the gap between germline ends came to 16 bases. The CDR3 runs 14 residues.

This clone was found many times. V usage is TRBV19 and J usage is TRBJ2-2; the D is unclear. The CDR3 has 16 residues. CDR1 and CDR2 from the germline V gene are LNHDA and SQIVND (reference sequence). Trimming shortened V by 5 bases and J by 0 bases, and 13 bases separated the two germline ends. The CDR3 nucleotides read TGTGCCAGTAGTCCTCCAGTGGACCCGAACACCGGGGAGCTGTTTTTT. It translates to CASSPPVDPNTGELFF.

This clone was detected ten times or more. V is TRBV5-1 and J is TRBJ2-3; tentative D call: TRBD2 (7 bases). The germline CDR1 and CDR2 sequences are SGHRS and YFSETQ. The CDR3 consists of 17 residues. The ends were cut back, 4 bases at V and 2 bases at J, with 20 bases in the middle. DNA for the CDR3: TGCGCCAGCAGCCAAGGGAGGGGGACCCTTGCCACAGATACGCAGTATTTT. Its translation is CASSQGRGTLATDTQYF.

This clone showed up many times. The chain has TRBV4-1 and TRBJ2-7, with TRBD2 matching 8 bases. Germline lookup yields CDR1 MGHRA and CDR2 YSYEKL. There are 15 residues in the CDR3. The V and J ends lost 0 bases and 2 bases, in that order; junction bases with no gene match: 3. The CDR3 DNA is TGCGCCAGCAGCCAAGATCGGGGGGGGACCTACGAGCAGTACTTC. It yields the protein CASSQDRGGTYEQYF.

This clone was seen many times. The chain combines TRBV7-6 with TRBJ2-7, with 8 bases lining up with TRBD2. Germline V CDR1 and CDR2: SGHVS, FNYEAQ. The ends lost 5 bases at V and 5 bases at J; junction bases unmatched: 2. The CDR3 extends over 12 amino acids. The CDR3 loop is CASSALADEQYF. The CDR3 DNA sequence: TGTGCCAGCAGCGCACTAGCGGACGAGCAGTACTTC.